The sequence of this T cell receptor beta chain was determined in a study of blood T cell repertoires in COVID-19. Overall study context: Samples of COVID-19 (acute and convalescent) were obtained from the United States, Italy and Spain. T cells, B-cell-depleted T cells, or PBMCs provided the cDNA or gDNA that served as material.

In the study's own analysis: Amplification from reference gene primers served as the basis for estimated nucleated cell counts. Profiled with immunoSEQ multiplex PCR; TCRdb holds only in-frame clones, not every one. Clone size and the V and J calls come from that table; the DNA yielded D and trimming. The table shows roughly 180,000 clones, with 60% to 85% occurring only once. This CDR3 is 12 amino acids long. V gave up 5 bases and J gave up 7 bases, with 8 bases separating them. Germline V gene sequence: CDR1 KGHDR, CDR2 SFDVKD. This sequence originates from a woman in her 50s with active or convalescent COVID-19. Sequencing was performed on peripheral blood. The chain combines TRBV24-1 with TRBJ2-1, with D possibly matching TRBD1 (5 bases). CDR3 DNA sequence: TGTGCCACCAGTGGTAGGGGTAATGAGCAGTTCTTC. Protein sequence: CATSGRGNEQFF.